This is a list of T cell receptor beta chains from one sample in a study of cytomegalovirus exposure and HLA in healthy donors. Profiling relied on immunoSEQ multiplex PCR, and the TCRdb table lists in-frame clones only, not all of them. The sample contains 100,000 to 150,000 clones, 65% to 80% of which appear only once. Input material: PBMCs. The receptors stem from a human donor in good health. CDR3s include the opening cysteine and the closing phenylalanine or tryptophan. A D gene is named only where the DNA matches it firmly. Some rows mark clone size as missing; the rest say once, few, many or name a class of expanded clone.

clone size,V gene,J gene,D gene,CDR3 protein,CDR3 DNA
.,TRBV15,TRBJ2-1,TRBD1,CATSTIQGAGGYNEQFF,TGTGCCACCAGCACCATTCAGGGGGCTGGGGGGTACAATGAGCAGTTCTTC
few,TRBV11-2,TRBJ2-4,.,CASSRSQGVQNSQYF,TGTGCCAGCAGCCGATCACAGGGCGTTCAAAACAGTCAGTACTTC
.,TRBV5-5,TRBJ1-3,.,CASSAGLGGNTIYF,TGTGCCAGCAGCGCGGGGCTGGGAGGAAACACCATATATTTT
.,TRBV5-1,TRBJ1-1,.,CASSLDPSSGTEAFF,TGCGCCAGCAGCTTGGACCCGAGTAGTGGCACTGAAGCTTTCTTT
.,TRBV4-1,TRBJ2-1,TRBD2,CASSAGREYNEQFF,TGCGCCAGCAGCGCCGGGAGGGAGTACAATGAGCAGTTCTTC
.,TRBV5-8,TRBJ1-4,TRBD1,CASSRDRVGEKLFF,TGTGCCAGCAGCCGGGACAGGGTAGGCGAAAAACTGTTTTTT
.,TRBV9,TRBJ2-3,TRBD2,CASSGLAGGTDTQYF,TGTGCCAGCAGCGGACTAGCGGGAGGCACAGATACGCAGTATTTT
.,TRBV27,TRBJ2-3,TRBD2,CASRTSGDTQYF,TGTGCCAGCAGGACTAGCGGTGATACGCAGTATTTT
few,TRBV6-6,TRBJ2-7,TRBD2,CASSPQGRGRAFEQYF,TGTGCCAGCAGTCCACAGGGGCGCGGGAGGGCCTTCGAGCAGTACTTC
.,TRBV10-3,TRBJ1-1,.,CAISTQGDTEAFF,TGTGCCATCAGTACACAGGGAGACACTGAAGCTTTCTTT
.,TRBV6-6,TRBJ1-5,.,CASSPNSSNQPQHF,TGTGCCAGCAGCCCTAACAGTAGCAATCAGCCCCAGCATTTT
.,TRBV14,TRBJ2-3,TRBD1,CASNRQGALDTQYF,TGTGCCAGCAACCGACAGGGGGCCTTAGATACGCAGTATTTT
.,TRBV5-8,TRBJ2-2,TRBD1,CASSLEGDRGRPGELFF,TGTGCCAGCAGCTTGGAAGGGGACAGGGGGCGCCCCGGGGAGCTGTTTTTT
.,TRBV6-6,TRBJ1-4,.,CASRRRDRFYEKLFF,TGTGCCAGCAGACGACGTGACAGGTTTTACGAAAAACTGTTTTTT
.,TRBV9,TRBJ2-3,TRBD2,CASSVGLAGLDTQYF,TGTGCCAGCAGCGTAGGCCTAGCGGGGTTAGATACGCAGTATTTT
.,TRBV5-1,TRBJ2-7,.,CASSWGLTGPYEQYF,TGCGCCAGCAGCTGGGGTTTAACAGGGCCCTACGAGCAGTACTTC
.,TRBV5-1,TRBJ2-2,TRBD1,CASSLTGDSNTGELFF,TGCGCCAGCAGCTTAACAGGGGATTCGAACACCGGGGAGCTGTTTTTT
few,TRBV9,TRBJ2-3,TRBD2,CASSPGTTVDTQYF,TGTGCCAGCAGCCCCGGGACTACGGTGGATACGCAGTATTTT
once,TRBV7-8,TRBJ2-1,TRBD2,CASSSLAGGYLGNEQFF,TGTGCCAGCAGCTCGCTAGCGGGAGGTTATTTGGGCAATGAGCAGTTCTTC
.,TRBV28,TRBJ1-2,.,CASSSGGSANYGYTF,TGTGCCAGCTCTTCTGGGGGGTCAGCTAACTATGGCTACACCTTC
.,TRBV7-9,TRBJ1-1,.,CASSWTVNTEAFF,TGTGCCAGCAGCTGGACAGTTAACACTGAAGCTTTCTTT
.,TRBV7-6,TRBJ1-1,TRBD1,CASSSGQGRITEAFF,TGTGCCAGCAGCTCCGGACAGGGGAGAATCACTGAAGCTTTCTTT
.,TRBV7-6,TRBJ1-1,TRBD1,CASSLRGQSTEAFF,TGTGCCAGCAGCTTAAGGGGACAGTCCACTGAAGCTTTCTTT
.,TRBV6-1,TRBJ2-7,TRBD2,CASSKLAGESYEQYF,TGTGCCAGCAGCAAACTAGCGGGAGAGTCCTACGAGCAGTACTTC
.,TRBV27,TRBJ1-2,TRBD1,CASSLNSGQGITNGYTF,TGTGCCAGCAGTTTAAACTCCGGACAGGGTATCACGAATGGCTACACCTTC
few,TRBV9,TRBJ2-1,TRBD2,CASSTRSGRPYNEQFF,TGTGCCAGCAGCACTCGTAGCGGGAGGCCCTACAATGAGCAGTTCTTC
once,TRBV4-1,TRBJ2-1,TRBD2,CASSQDPSGSSYNEQFF,TGCGCCAGCAGCCAAGATCCTAGCGGGAGCTCCTACAATGAGCAGTTCTTC
.,TRBV6-5,TRBJ2-7,TRBD1,CASSYREQGYEQYF,TGTGCCAGCAGTTACCGGGAACAGGGGTACGAGCAGTACTTC
.,TRBV28,TRBJ1-1,.,CASSTGFAEAFF,TGTGCCAGCAGTACCGGGTTCGCTGAAGCTTTCTTT
.,TRBV18,TRBJ2-7,.,CASSTRDSNSYEQYF,TGTGCCAGCTCAACCCGGGACTCTAACTCCTACGAGCAGTACTTC
once,TRBV19,TRBJ1-2,TRBD1,CASTERGLYGYTF,TGTGCCAGTACCGAAAGGGGGCTCTATGGCTACACCTTC
.,TRBV28,TRBJ2-2,TRBD2,CATLPGPKSGIHTGELFF,TGTGCCACATTACCCGGGCCCAAGAGCGGGATTCACACCGGGGAGCTGTTTTTT
.,TRBV5-4,TRBJ2-1,.,CASSLGSGSYNEQFF,TGTGCCAGCAGCTTGGGTAGCGGCTCCTACAATGAGCAGTTCTTC
.,TRBV21-1,TRBJ2-7,.,CASSKAQVSLDEQYF,TGTGCCAGCAGCAAAGCACAGGTTAGCTTGGACGAGCAGTACTTC
.,TRBV7-8,TRBJ1-6,.,CASSSSTVRNSPLHF,TGTGCCAGCAGCTCCTCGACAGTACGGAATTCACCCCTCCACTTT
.,TRBV5-6,TRBJ2-7,.,CASSLGLWRDEQYF,TGTGCCAGCAGCTTGGGGCTTTGGCGGGACGAGCAGTACTTC
.,TRBV4-1,TRBJ1-5,.,CASSQGGSNQPQHF,TGCGCCAGCAGCCAGGGGGGGAGCAATCAGCCCCAGCATTTT
.,TRBV2,TRBJ1-5,TRBD1,CASSGMVEGQGVTQPQHF,TGTGCCAGCAGTGGAATGGTGGAAGGACAGGGCGTCACCCAGCCCCAGCATTTT
.,TRBV2,TRBJ1-2,TRBD1,CASSRTGFGYTF,TGTGCCAGCAGTCGGACAGGGTTCGGCTACACCTTC
.,TRBV2,TRBJ2-1,TRBD2,CASMVSGRVDEQFF,TGTGCCAGCATGGTTAGCGGGAGGGTCGATGAGCAGTTCTTC
once,TRBV7-2,TRBJ1-5,.,CASSPSLNQPQHF,TGTGCCAGCAGCCCAAGTCTAAATCAGCCCCAGCATTTT
.,TRBV6-5,TRBJ1-2,TRBD1,CASSVTGGLFYGYTF,TGTGCCAGCAGTGTTACAGGGGGCCTATTCTATGGCTACACCTTC
.,TRBV28,TRBJ2-6,.,CASTRGGSSGANVLTF,TGTGCCAGCACAAGGGGGGGTAGCTCTGGGGCCAACGTCCTGACTTTC
.,TRBV5-6,TRBJ1-5,.,CASSFWGGGNQPQHF,TGTGCCAGCAGCTTCTGGGGAGGAGGCAATCAGCCCCAGCATTTT
.,TRBV7-3,TRBJ2-3,.,CASSLRITDTQYF,TGTGCCAGCAGCTTACGTATCACAGATACGCAGTATTTT
.,TRBV6-8,TRBJ2-7,TRBD1,CASSYSNQSGQGGEQYF,TGTGCCAGCAGTTACTCGAATCAGTCAGGACAGGGTGGCGAGCAGTACTTC
.,TRBV28,TRBJ1-2,TRBD1,CAGAPGQPNRGYTF,TGTGCCGGCGCACCGGGACAGCCAAACAGGGGCTACACCTTC
.,TRBV15,TRBJ1-2,.,CATSRGGGGYTF,TGTGCCACCAGCAGAGGGGGGGGTGGCTACACCTTC
once,TRBV5-1,TRBJ1-1,.,CASSLGGGGGTEAFF,TGCGCCAGCAGCTTGGGCGGGGGTGGAGGCACTGAAGCTTTCTTT
once,TRBV5-6,TRBJ2-5,.,CASSLGPSQETQYF,TGTGCCAGCAGCTTGGGGCCTAGTCAAGAGACCCAGTACTTC
.,TRBV29-1,TRBJ1-2,TRBD1,CGVGETGIGGYTF,TGCGGCGTCGGGGAGACAGGGATCGGTGGCTACACCTTC
.,TRBV7-6,TRBJ2-3,TRBD2,CASSLYVAGGGDTQYF,TGTGCCAGCAGCTTATATGTTGCGGGAGGGGGAGATACGCAGTATTTT
.,TRBV5-1,TRBJ2-7,.,CASSSGEYEQYF,TGCGCCAGCAGCTCAGGGGAGTACGAGCAGTACTTC